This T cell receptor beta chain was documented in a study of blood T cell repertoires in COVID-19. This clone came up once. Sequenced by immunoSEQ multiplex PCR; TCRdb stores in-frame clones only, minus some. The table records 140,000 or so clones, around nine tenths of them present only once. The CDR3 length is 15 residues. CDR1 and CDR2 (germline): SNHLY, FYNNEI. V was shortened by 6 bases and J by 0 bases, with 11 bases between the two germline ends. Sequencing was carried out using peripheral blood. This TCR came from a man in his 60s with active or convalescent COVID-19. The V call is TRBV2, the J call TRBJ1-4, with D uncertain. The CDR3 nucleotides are TGTGCCAGCAGGCAAAGTCCGGCAACTAATGAAAAACTGTTTTTT. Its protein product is CASRQSPATNEKLFF. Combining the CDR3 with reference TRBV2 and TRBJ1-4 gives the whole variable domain EPEVTQTPSHQVTQMGQEVILRCVPISNHLYFYWYRQILGQKVEFLVSFYNNEISEKSEIFDDQFSVERPDGSNFTLKIRSTKLEDSAMYFCASRQSPATNEKLFFGSGTQLSVL.